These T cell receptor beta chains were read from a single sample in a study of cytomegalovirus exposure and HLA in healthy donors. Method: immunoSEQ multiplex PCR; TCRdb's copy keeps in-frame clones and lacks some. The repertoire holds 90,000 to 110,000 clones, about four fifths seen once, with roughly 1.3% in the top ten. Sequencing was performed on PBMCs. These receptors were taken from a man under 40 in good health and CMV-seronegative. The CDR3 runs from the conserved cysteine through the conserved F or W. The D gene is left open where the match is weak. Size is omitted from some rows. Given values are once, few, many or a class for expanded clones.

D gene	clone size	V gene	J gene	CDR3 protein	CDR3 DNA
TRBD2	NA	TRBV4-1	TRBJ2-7	CASSRMAPGLASYEQYF	TGCGCCAGCAGCCGCATGGCCCCGGGACTAGCGTCCTACGAGCAGTACTTC
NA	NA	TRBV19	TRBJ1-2	CASSKGARGYTF	TGTGCCAGTAGTAAAGGGGCGAGGGGCTACACCTTC
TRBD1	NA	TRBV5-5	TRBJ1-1	CASSNLGQGITEAFF	TGTGCCAGCAGCAATTTAGGACAGGGGATTACTGAAGCTTTCTTT
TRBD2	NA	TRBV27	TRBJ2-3	CASKAGRIDTQYF	TGTGCCAGCAAAGCGGGGAGAATAGATACGCAGTATTTT
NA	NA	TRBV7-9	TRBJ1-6	CASSLGGPANSPLHF	TGTGCCAGCAGCTTAGGGGGGCCCGCTAATTCACCCCTCCACTTT
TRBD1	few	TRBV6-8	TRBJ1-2	CASSYSTLLLDRANYGYTF	TGTGCCAGCAGTTACTCGACTCTACTTCTAGACAGGGCTAACTATGGCTACACCTTC
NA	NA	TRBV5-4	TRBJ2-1	CASSQPDGDSYNEQFF	TGTGCCAGCAGCCAACCTGACGGGGACTCCTACAATGAGCAGTTCTTC
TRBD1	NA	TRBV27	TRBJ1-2	CASSPDRTGGYTF	TGTGCCAGCAGTCCTGACCGGACAGGAGGCTACACCTTC
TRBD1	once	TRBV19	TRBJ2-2	CASSLDRDGELFF	TGTGCCAGTAGTCTGGACAGGGACGGGGAGCTGTTTTTT
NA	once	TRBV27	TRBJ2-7	CASSLGWGDEQYF	TGTGCCAGCAGTTTAGGGTGGGGCGACGAGCAGTACTTC
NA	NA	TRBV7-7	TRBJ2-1	CASSRYESTYNEQFF	TGTGCCAGCAGCCGATATGAGTCAACCTACAATGAGCAGTTCTTC
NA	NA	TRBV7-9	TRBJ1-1	CASSAPRVENTEAFF	TGTGCCAGCAGCGCTCCCAGGGTTGAGAACACTGAAGCTTTCTTT
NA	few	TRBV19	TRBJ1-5	CASKALGQPQHF	TGTGCCAGTAAGGCCCTCGGGCAGCCCCAGCATTTT
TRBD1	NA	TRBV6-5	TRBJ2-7	CASRLGTGGLYEQYF	TGTGCCAGCAGGCTCGGGACAGGGGGTTTATACGAGCAGTACTTC
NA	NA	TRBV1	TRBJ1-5	CTSSQQVPGQAQGDQPQHF	TGCACCAGCAGCCAACAAGTCCCGGGACAGGCCCAGGGGGATCAGCCCCAGCATTTT
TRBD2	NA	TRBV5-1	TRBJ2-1	CASNFVSAGMNEQFF	TGCGCCAGCAACTTCGTGTCAGCGGGAATGAATGAGCAGTTCTTC
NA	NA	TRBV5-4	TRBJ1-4	CASSLSVNEKLFF	TGTGCCAGCAGCTTGTCAGTGAATGAAAAACTGTTTTTT
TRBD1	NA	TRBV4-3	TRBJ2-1	CASSQDLDRETYNEQFF	TGCGCCAGCAGCCAAGATCTGGACAGGGAGACTTACAATGAGCAGTTCTTC
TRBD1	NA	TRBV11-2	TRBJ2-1	CASSFPRGTGNYNEQFF	TGTGCCAGCAGCTTCCCTAGGGGGACAGGGAATTACAATGAGCAGTTCTTC
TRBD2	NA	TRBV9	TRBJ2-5	CASSARTSLSQETQYF	TGTGCCAGCAGCGCCAGGACTAGCCTAAGCCAAGAGACCCAGTACTTC
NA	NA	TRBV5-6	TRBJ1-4	CASSPGIAANEKLFF	TGTGCCAGCAGCCCAGGGATAGCGGCTAATGAAAAACTGTTTTTT
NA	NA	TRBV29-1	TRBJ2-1	CSVEVGVGRIYEQFF	TGCAGCGTTGAAGTGGGGGTTGGGAGGATATATGAGCAGTTCTTC
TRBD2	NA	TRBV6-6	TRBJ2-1	CATGTSLSWGNEQFF	TGTGCCACCGGGACTAGCTTATCTTGGGGGAATGAGCAGTTCTTC
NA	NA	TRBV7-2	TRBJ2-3	CASSYYQADTQYF	TGTGCCAGCAGCTATTATCAGGCAGATACGCAGTATTTT
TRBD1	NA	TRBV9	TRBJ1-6	CASSAIDRASPLHF	TGTGCCAGCAGCGCAATCGACAGGGCTTCACCCCTCCACTTT
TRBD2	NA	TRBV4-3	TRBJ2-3	CASSRRSSGSALDTQYF	TGCGCCAGCAGCCGGCGGAGTAGCGGGAGTGCATTGGATACGCAGTATTTT
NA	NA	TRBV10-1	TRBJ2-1	CASSENPGAYNEQFF	TGCGCCAGCAGTGAGAATCCCGGAGCTTACAATGAGCAGTTCTTC
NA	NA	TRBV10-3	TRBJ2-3	CAISESWSQGSDTQYF	TGTGCCATCAGTGAGTCGTGGTCCCAGGGATCAGATACGCAGTATTTT
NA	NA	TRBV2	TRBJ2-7	CASSEVAGTQRQQYF	TGTGCCAGCAGTGAAGTGGCCGGGACTCAACGCCAGCAGTACTTC
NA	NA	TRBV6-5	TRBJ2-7	CASSYSSSGSAYEQYF	TGTGCCAGCAGTTACTCGAGTAGCGGCTCCGCCTACGAGCAGTACTTC
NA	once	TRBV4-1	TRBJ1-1	CASSQKEMNTEAFF	TGCGCCAGCAGCCAAAAAGAGATGAACACTGAAGCTTTCTTT
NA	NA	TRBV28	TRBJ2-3	CASSSGSTDTQYF	TGTGCCAGCAGCAGCGGGAGCACAGATACGCAGTATTTT
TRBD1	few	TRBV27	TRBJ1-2	CASTTGTGANYGYTF	TGTGCCAGCACAACGGGGACAGGAGCTAACTATGGCTACACCTTC
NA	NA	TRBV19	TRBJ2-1	CASSINSYNEQFF	TGTGCCAGTAGTATCAACTCCTACAATGAGCAGTTCTTC
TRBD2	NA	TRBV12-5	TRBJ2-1	CASGGYPGLAENNEQFF	TGTGCTAGTGGGGGCTATCCGGGACTAGCGGAGAACAATGAGCAGTTCTTC
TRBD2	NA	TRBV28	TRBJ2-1	CASSRGLAGTIEQFF	TGTGCCAGCAGCCGGGGACTAGCGGGAACCATTGAGCAGTTCTTC
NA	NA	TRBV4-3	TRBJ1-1	CASSQVPRGGTEAFF	TGCGCCAGCAGCCAAGTACCCAGGGGCGGCACTGAAGCTTTCTTT
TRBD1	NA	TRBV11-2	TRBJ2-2	CASSPRTGVDGELFF	TGTGCCAGCAGCCCAAGGACAGGGGTTGACGGGGAGCTGTTTTTT
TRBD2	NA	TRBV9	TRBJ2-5	CASSVGVLAGERQETQYF	TGTGCCAGCAGCGTAGGGGTACTAGCGGGGGAGCGTCAAGAGACCCAGTACTTC
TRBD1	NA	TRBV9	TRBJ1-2	CASSALPQGGSNYGYTF	TGTGCCAGCAGCGCCCTTCCTCAGGGGGGCAGCAACTATGGCTACACCTTC
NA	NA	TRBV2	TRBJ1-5	CASSEEGRGQPQHF	TGTGCCAGCAGTGAGGAGGGGCGAGGACAGCCCCAGCATTTT